This T cell receptor beta chain was sequenced in a study of preoperative IRX-2 immunotherapy in early breast cancer. Germline CDR1 is MNHNY and CDR2 is SVGAGI (reference sequence). The CDR3 runs 16 residues. Trimming pared 2 bases from V and 4 bases from J, leaving 15 bases between. The table came from immunoSEQ multiplex PCR; TCRdb's copy has only in-frame clones and leaves some out. The sample holds roughly 45,000 clones, approximately 95% seen once. The treatment: preoperative locoregional IRX-2 cytokine immunotherapy. This sequence joins TRBV6-6 and TRBJ2-4, with D possibly matching TRBD1 (6 bases). This receptor was taken from a human donor with breast cancer. Sequences were derived from tumor tissue, sampled after IRX-2 immunotherapy. The CDR3 sequence: CASSYPRTEGKNIQYF. In DNA, the CDR3 is TGTGCCAGCAGTTACCCGCGGACAGAAGGAAAAAACATTCAGTACTTC.